The text below deals with one TCR beta chain. The data stem from a study of monozygotic twins with inflammatory bowel disease. TCRdb re-called the 5' RACE reads and catalogs CDR3 proteins one per entry, DNA excluded. The sample totals 440,000 or so distinct CDR3 sequences. From germline, CDR1 is SGDLS and CDR2 YYNGEE. CDR3 size: 13 residues. V usage is TRBV9 and J usage is TRBJ1-5. Sequenced material: blood. This receptor was identified in a human donor with ulcerative colitis or Crohn's disease, or a healthy co-twin of an affected twin (not recorded which). This CDR3 reads CASSPNPNQPQHF.